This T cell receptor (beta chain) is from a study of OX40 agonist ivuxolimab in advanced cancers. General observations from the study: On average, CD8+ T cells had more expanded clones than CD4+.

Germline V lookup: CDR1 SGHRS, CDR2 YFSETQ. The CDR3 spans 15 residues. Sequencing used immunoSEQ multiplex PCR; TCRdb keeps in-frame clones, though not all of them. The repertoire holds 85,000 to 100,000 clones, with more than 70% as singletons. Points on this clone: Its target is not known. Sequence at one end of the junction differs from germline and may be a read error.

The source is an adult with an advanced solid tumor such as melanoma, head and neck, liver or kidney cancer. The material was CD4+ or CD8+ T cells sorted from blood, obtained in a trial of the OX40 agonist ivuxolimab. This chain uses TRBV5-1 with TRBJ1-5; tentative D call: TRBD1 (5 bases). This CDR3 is CASKPGALGNQPQHF. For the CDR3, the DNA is TGCGCCAGCAAACCTGGGGCCCTTGGCAATCAACCCCAGCATTTT.